Shown below are 21 T cell receptor beta chains from a single sample sequenced in a study of T cell changes during pregnancy in multiple sclerosis. Sequencing was performed with immunoSEQ multiplex PCR; in TCRdb, only in-frame clones are kept and a portion is missing. The table lists about 76,000 clones, approximately 90% of them singletons. The specimen comprised peripheral blood, sampled in the first trimester of pregnancy. These receptors were collected from a female donor in good health, enrolled as a control in a pregnancy study.

This clone is a singleton in its sample. The chain is built from TRBV2 and TRBJ1-4; TRBD1 is a possible D gene (5 bases). Trimming cost V 6 bases and J 7 bases, with 18 bases left between them. CDR3 length: 15 residues. Germline V gene sequence: CDR1 SNHLY, CDR2 FYNNEI. The CDR3 protein is CASRESAGRGEKLFF. The CDR3 DNA follows: TGTGCCAGCAGGGAAAGCGCAGGGAGGGGTGAAAAACTGTTTTTT.

The chain recombines TRBV14 with TRBJ1-1, with a possible D match to TRBD1 (6 bases). Trimming took 0 bases from V and 4 from J, leaving 15 bases between them. Germline loops: CDR1 SGHDN, CDR2 FVKESK. This CDR3 contains 16 residues. CDR3 bases: TGTGCCAGCAGCCAAGAGTCAGGGGTAGTGAGCACTGAAGCTTTCTTT. Amino acid sequence: CASSQESGVVSTEAFF.

The CDR3 DNA sequence: TGTGCCAGCTCACCCTCCGTCTACGAGCAGTACTTC. Encoded protein: CASSPSVYEQYF. The chain couples TRBV18 to TRBJ2-7; D not resolved. V lost 3 bases and J lost 3, with 6 bases in between. In germline, CDR1 is KGHSH, CDR2 LQKENI. The CDR3 extends over 12 amino acids.

The genes are TRBV27 and TRBJ1-2, with D unresolved. V lost 4 bases, J lost 5 bases, and 17 bases lay in between. In germline, CDR1 is MNHEY, CDR2 SMNVEV (reference sequence). The CDR3 has 15 amino acids. This chain's CDR3 is CASSSNPLVAYGYTF. The CDR3 DNA sequence: TGTGCCAGCAGTTCGAATCCACTAGTGGCTTATGGCTACACCTTC.

This rearrangement joins TRBV28 to TRBJ2-7; possibly TRBD2 for D (5 bases). Deletions cut 0 bases from V and 3 bases from J, with 9 bases between. Per the germline V gene, CDR1 is MDHEN and CDR2 is SYDVKM. This CDR3 has 14 residues. CDR3 DNA: TGTGCCAGCAGTTTATGGGCTAGCAGCTACGAGCAGTACTTC. Protein product: CASSLWASSYEQYF.

The chain joins TRBV5-4 to TRBJ2-5, with 8 bases that match TRBD1. CDR1 and CDR2 (germline): SGHNT, YYREEE (reference sequence). The junction had 8 bases not matched to a gene; V was cut back by 0 bases and J by 7 bases. The CDR3 contains 15 residues. The chain's CDR3 is CASSLGAGGLVTQYF. In nucleotides, the CDR3 is TGTGCCAGCAGCTTGGGGGCAGGGGGCTTGGTGACCCAGTACTTC.

This clone was found once. The chain's CDR3 is CASGLVRGGRNTDTQYF. CDR3 DNA: TGTGCTAGTGGTTTGGTACGGGGGGGGCGTAACACAGATACGCAGTATTTT. This rearrangement joins TRBV12-5 to TRBJ2-3; TRBD2 aligns across 8 bases. CDR1 and CDR2 (germline): LGHNT, FRNRAP. The CDR3 has 17 residues. The V segment lost 0 bases and the J segment 2 bases; nucleotides outside the gene matches: 7.

This chain uses TRBV5-1 with TRBJ2-5, with 10 bases identical to TRBD1. The CDR3 extends over 16 amino acids. V lost 4 bases and J lost 4; bases outside the gene matches: 10. The germline CDR1 and CDR2 sequences are SGHRS and YFSETQ. The CDR3, as DNA: TGCGCCAGCAGCCCTCGACAGGGGGCTATTGGAGAGACCCAGTACTTC. Amino acids: CASSPRQGAIGETQYF.

The CDR3 coding sequence is TGTGCCAGCGGGGGCCCAACAGCAGATACGCAGTATTTT. Residues: CASGGPTADTQYF. The chain carries TRBV9 and TRBJ2-3; a possible D gene is TRBD1 (6 bases). CDR1 is SGDLS and CDR2 is YYNGEE in the germline V gene. V was clipped by 7 bases and J by 4 bases, with 13 bases between them. This CDR3 region has 13 residues.

This chain links TRBV19 with TRBJ1-5; no firm D call. CDR3 length equals 15 residues. The V end was cut by 2 bases, the J end by 0 bases, with 8 bases between. CDR1 and CDR2 (germline): LNHDA, SQIVND (reference sequence). This CDR3 reads CASSIMGASNQPQHF. Here the CDR3 DNA reads TGTGCCAGTAGTATAATGGGCGCTAGCAATCAGCCCCAGCATTTT.

The J gene is TRBJ2-1, the V gene TRBV7-6, with 11 bases that match TRBD2. The germline gives CDR1 SGHVS, CDR2 FNYEAQ. V was clipped by 5 bases and J by 3 bases; unmatched bases: 6. This CDR3 is 16 amino acids long. In nucleotides, the CDR3 is TGTGCCAGCAGCCCATCAACTAGCGGGAGCTACAATGAGCAGTTCTTC. This translates into CASSPSTSGSYNEQFF.

This clone was seen a single time. The chain couples TRBV28 to TRBJ1-5; the match to TRBD1 covers 7 bases. The germline V gene encodes CDR1 MDHEN and CDR2 SYDVKM. With V trimmed by 6 bases and J by 2 bases, 7 bases remained unmatched. The CDR3 contains 15 residues. The CDR3 sequence is CASSLTGRGNQPQHF. CDR3 nucleotides: TGTGCCAGCAGCCTGACAGGGAGAGGCAATCAGCCCCAGCATTTT.

The rearrangement links TRBV7-8 to TRBJ2-1; 9 bases align to TRBD2. Trimming at V came to 5 bases and at J to 9 bases, leaving 8 bases not matched to a gene. This CDR3 comprises 14 residues. Looked up from germline, CDR1 is SGHVS and CDR2 is FQNEAQ. The CDR3 loop is CASSVRLAVREQFF. Here the CDR3 DNA reads TGTGCCAGCAGCGTACGACTAGCGGTCCGTGAGCAGTTCTTC.

The chain recombines TRBV6-6 with TRBJ1-1; D remains unclear. The CDR3 is 14 amino acids. Germline lookup yields CDR1 MNHNY and CDR2 SVGAGI (reference sequence). V dropped 6 bases and J dropped 1 base, with 12 bases sitting between them. CDR3: CASSRSEGNTEAFF. CDR3 DNA sequence: TGTGCCAGCAGCCGAAGCGAGGGGAACACTGAAGCTTTCTTT.

The chain couples TRBV13 to TRBJ1-1; tentative D call: TRBD1 (6 bases). V shed 3 bases and J shed 8 bases, with 22 bases lying between them. The V gene's germline CDR1 is PRHDT and CDR2 FYEKMQ (reference sequence). CDR3 size: 16 residues. DNA for the CDR3: TGTGCCAGCAGCTTTTATTCGGGGGGCCGTAAAAAGGAAGCTTTCTTT. The encoded protein is CASSFYSGGRKKEAFF.

The chain recombines TRBV28 with TRBJ2-7, with TRBD1 matching 7 bases. CDR3 length equals 18 residues. CDR1 and CDR2 from the germline V gene are MDHEN and SYDVKM. V lost 0 bases and J lost 7; bases outside the gene matches: 18. The CDR3 DNA sequence: TGTGCCAGCAGTTTATGGACAGGGAGACTTGGCCGGGGAAGGGAGCAGTACTTC. It specifies CASSLWTGRLGRGREQYF.

This chain links TRBV7-2 with TRBJ2-1; maybe TRBD2 (6 bases). V gave up 2 bases and J gave up 7 bases, with 12 bases separating them. Germline V gene data show CDR1 as SGHTA and CDR2 as FQGNSA. The CDR3 contains 14 residues. The CDR3 coding sequence is TGTGCCAGCAGCTTACTCGGGAGACATAATGAGCAGTTCTTC. Residues: CASSLLGRHNEQFF.

The chain employs TRBV2 and TRBJ1-4; no clear D gene. The CDR3 is 12 residues long. CDR1 is SNHLY and CDR2 is FYNNEI in the germline V gene. Between the trimmed V and J ends, which lost 2 bases and 7 bases, there was a span of 5 bases. This CDR3 reads CASSESGEKLFF. The CDR3 DNA reads as TGTGCCAGCAGTGAATCGGGTGAAAAACTGTTTTTT.

The J gene is TRBJ2-7, the V gene TRBV29-1, with D possibly TRBD2 on 6 matching bases. V gave up 4 bases and J gave up 5 bases, with 12 bases separating them. CDR1 and CDR2 from the germline V gene are SQVTM and ANQGSEA. The CDR3 contains 12 residues. The CDR3 is CSVVRGRDEQYF. The CDR3 nucleotides read TGCAGCGTTGTGCGGGGCCGAGACGAGCAGTACTTC.

The V call is TRBV7-9, the J call TRBJ2-7; the match to TRBD1 covers 7 bases. Germline values: CDR1 SEHNR, CDR2 FQNEAQ (reference sequence). The CDR3 is 16 amino acids. The junction had 14 bases not matched to a gene; V was cut back by 5 bases and J by 4 bases. The CDR3 bases are TGTGCCAGCAGCCCGAAGGGTAGGGACAGTATTTACGAGCAGTACTTC. Translation gives CASSPKGRDSIYEQYF.

The chain's CDR3 is CAWSVLLGGQPQHF. The DNA for the CDR3 is TGTGCCTGGAGTGTACTTCTGGGGGGACAGCCCCAGCATTTT. The genes are TRBV30 and TRBJ1-5; D might be TRBD1 (5 bases). Germline CDR1 is GTSNPN and CDR2 is SVGIG (reference sequence). The CDR3 consists of 14 residues. Trimming stripped 0 bases from V and 7 bases from J, with 13 bases between.